The 13 T cell receptor beta chains presented below share a single source sample, sequenced in a study of blood T cell repertoires in COVID-19. TCRdb keeps only in-frame clones here, not all; method: immunoSEQ multiplex PCR. In the table there are around 400,000 clones, around 87% of which are singletons. The specimen was peripheral blood. The receptor source for this set is a woman between 55 and 75 years old with COVID-19, enrolled during active disease.

Comment on this clone: Distinct nucleotide sequences in the sample also encode this CDR3. V gene TRBV6-1 combines with J gene TRBJ1-5, with D unclear. Trimming stripped 2 bases from V and 7 bases from J, with 6 bases between. Germline values: CDR1 MNHNS, CDR2 SASEGT. This CDR3 is built from 12 residues. CDR3 coding DNA: TGTGCCAGCAGTGAATCGGGACAGCCCCAGCATTTT. It is translated as CASSESGQPQHF.

The chain carries TRBV6-6 and TRBJ1-6, with no clear D. Germline V gene data show CDR1 as MNHNY and CDR2 as SVGAGI (reference sequence). CDR3 length: 12 amino acids. The germline V and J ends were trimmed by 6 bases and 7 bases, with 7 bases remaining between them. The CDR3 sequence is CASSSTNSPLHF. The CDR3 DNA reads as TGTGCCAGCAGCTCGACAAATTCACCCCTCCACTTT.

The CDR3 sequence is CASSLVRGSEETQYF. CDR3 DNA sequence: TGTGCCAGCAGCTTGGTTCGGGGGTCGGAAGAGACCCAGTACTTC. J is TRBJ2-5 and V is TRBV5-8; tentative D call: TRBD2 (6 bases). The CDR3 has 15 residues. Trimming cost V 0 bases and J 3 bases, with 12 bases left between them. Germline CDR1 and CDR2: SGHTS and YDEGEE.

The V and J genes are TRBV10-3 and TRBJ1-1; 7 bases line up with TRBD1. The trim removed 0 bases at V and 2 bases at J, leaving 3 bases unmatched. Germline lookup yields CDR1 ENHRY and CDR2 SYGVKD. The CDR3 totals 15 residues. This CDR3 reads CAISESPGGNTEAFF. DNA of the CDR3: TGTGCCATCAGTGAGTCGCCAGGGGGAAACACTGAAGCTTTCTTT.

This clone occurred a few times. This sequence joins TRBV28 and TRBJ1-2, with TRBD1 matching 9 bases. CDR1 is MDHEN and CDR2 is SYDVKM in the germline V gene. With 5 bases clipped from V and 4 bases from J, the junction kept 5 bases outside the gene matches. The CDR3 has 14 amino acids. CDR3 region: CASSRLQGAYGYTF. The CDR3 nucleotides are TGTGCCAGCAGTCGTCTACAGGGGGCCTATGGCTACACCTTC.

The J gene is TRBJ2-1, the V gene TRBV3-1 (or the pseudogene TRBV3-2); a weak D match, TRBD2 (6 bases). Trimming removed 5 bases at V and 4 bases at J, with 18 bases between. The CDR3 extends over 16 amino acids. The V gene's germline CDR1 is LGHDT and CDR2 YNNKEL (reference sequence). The CDR3 coding sequence is TGTGCCAGCAGCTCGTCAATCGGGGGAAGATACAATGAGCAGTTCTTC. Translated, it gives CASSSSIGGRYNEQFF.

The V and J genes are TRBV6-5 and TRBJ2-2; D remains unclear. Germline CDR1 and CDR2: MNHEY and SVGAGI. Deletions cut 0 bases from V and 3 bases from J, with 5 bases between. The CDR3 consists of 14 residues. Here the CDR3 DNA reads TGTGCCAGCAGTTACTCCTCCTACACCGGGGAGCTGTTTTTT. Its translation is CASSYSSYTGELFF.

V gene TRBV7-2 combines with J gene TRBJ1-4; 8 positions agree with TRBD1. Germline V gene data show CDR1 as SGHTA and CDR2 as FQGNSA. The length of the CDR3 is 14 residues. J lost 7 bases, V lost 5 bases, and 6 bases had no gene match. CDR3 nucleotide sequence: TGTGCCAGCAGCCTGGACAGGGTGCGTGAAAAACTGTTTTTT. Protein product: CASSLDRVREKLFF. The full variable domain, completed using reference TRBV7-2 and TRBJ1-4, is GAGVSQSPSNKVTEKGKDVELRCDPISGHTALYWYRQSLGQGLEFLIYFQGNSAPDKSGLPSDRFSAERTGGSVSTLTIQRTQQEDSAVYLCASSLDRVREKLFFGSGTQLSVL.

This clone was detected once. The chain has TRBV7-9 and TRBJ2-7; 7 nucleotides line up with TRBD1. This CDR3 spans 13 amino acids. Germline V lookup: CDR1 SEHNR, CDR2 FQNEAQ (reference sequence). Losses at the gene ends were 10 bases for V and 4 bases for J; bases not matched to a gene: 10. CDR3 nucleotide sequence: TGTGCCACAACCAAGGGGGCGCTTTACGAGCAGTACTTC. Protein sequence: CATTKGALYEQYF.

On this clone itself: The germline gene is not matched at one end of the junction; a read error may be the cause. The J gene is TRBJ1-1, the V gene TRBV7-3; possibly TRBD1 for D (5 bases). CDR3 length: 14 amino acids. CDR1 and CDR2 (germline): SGHTA, FQGTGA. The CDR3, as DNA: TGTGCCAGCAGCTTAGATCCAGGGAACTCTGAAGCTTTCTTT. Encoded protein: CASSLDPGNSEAFF.

This chain connects TRBV15 to TRBJ2-5; unclear D gene. This CDR3 has 14 amino acids. The germline V and J ends were trimmed by 5 bases and 2 bases, with 12 bases remaining between them. Germline assignment: CDR1 LNHNV and CDR2 YYDKDF (reference sequence). CDR3 sequence reads: CATSRSILQETQYF. CDR3 nucleotide sequence: TGTGCCACCAGCCGAAGCATTCTTCAAGAGACCCAGTACTTC.

This chain uses TRBV2 with TRBJ2-7; possibly TRBD1 for D (6 bases). The CDR3 spans 16 residues. V was trimmed by 6 bases and J by 2 bases, leaving 20 bases between them. Germline CDR1 is SNHLY and CDR2 is FYNNEI. CDR3 residues: CASRKARQVSPYEQYF. The CDR3 DNA reads as TGTGCCAGCAGAAAGGCCCGACAGGTGTCCCCCTACGAGCAGTACTTC.

CDR3 region: CASSGGGGAPYEQYF. The CDR3 DNA reads as TGTGCCAGCAGTGGGGGCGGGGGGGCCCCCTACGAGCAGTACTTC. The chain couples TRBV2 to TRBJ2-7; TRBD2 aligns across 9 bases. CDR3 length: 15 residues. J lost 2 bases, V lost 4 bases, and 6 bases had no gene match. The V gene's germline CDR1 is SNHLY and CDR2 FYNNEI.